Listed below are T cell receptor beta chains from one sample, sequenced in a study of OX40 agonist ivuxolimab in advanced cancers. The repertoire was sequenced with immunoSEQ multiplex PCR; TCRdb's copy has only in-frame clones and lacks some. Of more than 35,000 clones in the sample, less than 90% were seen once. The material was CD4+ or CD8+ T cells sorted from blood, obtained in a trial of the OX40 agonist ivuxolimab. The receptors were gathered from an adult with an advanced solid tumor such as melanoma, head and neck, liver or kidney cancer. Both conserved end residues are part of each CDR3. The D gene is left open where the match is weak. Size tells how often a clone was seen (once, few, many) or the class of an expanded clone, and some rows leave it out.

D: TRBD2; V: TRBV7-2; size: .; J: TRBJ2-7; length: 17; DNA: TGTGCCAGCAGCCCCCCTCGGGAGGGCACCAGCTCCTACGAGCAGTACTTC; CDR3: CASSPPREGTSSYEQYF
D: .; V: TRBV7-9; size: .; J: TRBJ1-4; length: 14; DNA: TGTGCCAGCAGCTTAAGTTCCTTTAGTGAAAAACTGTTTTTT; CDR3: CASSLSSFSEKLFF
D: .; V: TRBV28; size: .; J: TRBJ2-7; length: 15; DNA: TGTGCCAGCAGTTTTCGGGGCACCTCTTCCTACGAGCAGTACTTC; CDR3: CASSFRGTSSYEQYF
D: TRBD1; V: TRBV27; size: .; J: TRBJ1-1; length: 17; DNA: TGTGCCAGCAGTTGGGACAGGCCCACCTTACGAAACACTGAAGCTTTCTTT; CDR3: CASSWDRPTLRNTEAFF
D: .; V: TRBV7-2; size: .; J: TRBJ2-1; length: 12; DNA: TGTGCCAGCAGCTTAAATGGGGCTGAGCAGTTCTTC; CDR3: CASSLNGAEQFF
D: TRBD1; V: TRBV2; size: .; J: TRBJ1-1; length: 14; DNA: TGTGCCAGCTGGGACAGGGGGCCGGACACTGAAGCTTTCTTT; CDR3: CASWDRGPDTEAFF
D: TRBD2; V: TRBV9; size: .; J: TRBJ2-7; length: 15; DNA: TGTGCCAGCAGCGAAGAGCGCGGGGGGGCTAACGAGCAGTACTTC; CDR3: CASSEERGGANEQYF
D: .; V: TRBV4-2; size: .; J: TRBJ2-7; length: 12; DNA: TGTGCCAGCAGTCCACGACAGGACGAGCAGTACTTC; CDR3: CASSPRQDEQYF
D: .; V: TRBV5-6; size: .; J: TRBJ2-1; length: 13; DNA: TGTGCCAGCAGCTTGTCGGTTTACAATGAGCAGTTCTTC; CDR3: CASSLSVYNEQFF
D: TRBD1; V: TRBV6-1; size: once; J: TRBJ2-7; length: 15; DNA: TGTGCCAGCAGAGAGGACAGGGGGCTGACCTACGAGCAGTACTTC; CDR3: CASREDRGLTYEQYF
D: TRBD2; V: TRBV27; size: .; J: TRBJ2-1; length: 15; DNA: TGTGCCAGCAGCCGGGGGGCGGGAGGGCCTGGGGAGCAGTTCTTC; CDR3: CASSRGAGGPGEQFF
D: .; V: TRBV7-8; size: .; J: TRBJ2-1; length: 17; DNA: TGTGCCAGCAGCTTAGTTATGTGGGGCGGCCGCAACAATGAGCAGTTCTTC; CDR3: CASSLVMWGGRNNEQFF
D: .; V: TRBV9; size: once; J: TRBJ1-2; length: 14; DNA: TGTGCCAGCAGCCCCGGGACCGGGATGGGGGGCTACACCTTC; CDR3: CASSPGTGMGGYTF
D: .; V: TRBV2; size: .; J: TRBJ2-1; length: 13; DNA: TGTGCCAGCAGTGAAGATCGTGGGGATGAGCAGTTCTTC; CDR3: CASSEDRGDEQFF
D: TRBD2; V: TRBV9; size: .; J: TRBJ2-3; length: 16; DNA: TGTGCCAGCAGCGTATCCCTAGCGGGGGAAGTAGATACGCAGTATTTT; CDR3: CASSVSLAGEVDTQYF
D: .; V: TRBV9; size: .; J: TRBJ2-7; length: 15; DNA: TGTGCCAGCAGCGTCACCTCTCAGGGCTTCTACGAGCAGTACTTC; CDR3: CASSVTSQGFYEQYF
D: .; V: TRBV2; size: once; J: TRBJ1-1; length: 10; DNA: TGTGCCAGCAAAGGCCAGCGGGCTTTCTTT; CDR3: CASKGQRAFF
D: .; V: TRBV7-9; size: .; J: TRBJ2-7; length: 13; DNA: TGTGCCAGCGCCCCCCGGGGGGCGTTCGAGCAGTACTTC; CDR3: CASAPRGAFEQYF
D: .; V: TRBV7-9; size: .; J: TRBJ2-5; length: 14; DNA: TGTGCCAGCAGCTTAGGGGCGGTCTGGGATTCCCAGTACTTC; CDR3: CASSLGAVWDSQYF
D: .; V: TRBV6-6; size: .; J: TRBJ2-2; length: 15; DNA: TGTGCCAGCAGTTATTACGAGACTAGTGGCGGGGAGCTGTTTTTT; CDR3: CASSYYETSGGELFF
D: .; V: TRBV28; size: .; J: TRBJ1-1; length: 11; DNA: TGTGCCAGCAGTTTTAACACTGAAGCTTTCTTT; CDR3: CASSFNTEAFF
D: .; V: TRBV2; size: .; J: TRBJ2-7; length: 11; DNA: TGTGCCAGCGAGGGGGGATACGAGCAGTACTTC; CDR3: CASEGGYEQYF
D: TRBD2; V: TRBV7-9; size: .; J: TRBJ2-5; length: 14; DNA: TGTGCCAGCAGCTCTAGCGGAGGTCGGGAGACCCAGTACTTC; CDR3: CASSSSGGRETQYF
D: .; V: TRBV29-1; size: .; J: TRBJ1-1; length: 8; DNA: TGCAGCGTTCCACAGAACTCCTTT; CDR3: CSVPQNSF
D: .; V: TRBV9; size: .; J: TRBJ1-6; length: 19; DNA: TGTGCCAGCAGCGTAAATCCCCTGGAGGGAATGTTTGCTAATTCACCCCTCCACTTT; CDR3: CASSVNPLEGMFANSPLHF
D: .; V: TRBV30; size: .; J: TRBJ2-4; length: 14; DNA: TGTGCCTGGAGTCCCAGAGCCTACCCGGTTATTCAGTACTTC; CDR3: CAWSPRAYPVIQYF
D: TRBD1; V: TRBV19; size: .; J: TRBJ2-1; length: 15; DNA: TGTGCCAGTAGTAAACTCCGGGACAGGGTCAATGAGCAGTTCTTC; CDR3: CASSKLRDRVNEQFF
D: .; V: TRBV4-3; size: .; J: TRBJ1-2; length: 14; DNA: TGCGCCAGCAGCCAAGATGGCATTAACTATGGCTACACCTTC; CDR3: CASSQDGINYGYTF
D: .; V: TRBV7-9; size: .; J: TRBJ2-1; length: 13; DNA: TGTGCCAGCAGCTTTGCATCGCTCAATGAGCAGTTCTTC; CDR3: CASSFASLNEQFF
D: TRBD1; V: TRBV7-2; size: .; J: TRBJ1-6; length: 14; DNA: TGTGCCAGCAGCCGAAGGGACAGGGAGTCACCCCTCCACTTT; CDR3: CASSRRDRESPLHF
D: TRBD1; V: TRBV9; size: .; J: TRBJ2-2; length: 15; DNA: TGTGCCAGCAGCCTAGGACAGGCTAACACCGGGGAGCTGTTTTTT; CDR3: CASSLGQANTGELFF
D: .; V: TRBV4-1; size: .; J: TRBJ2-3; length: 15; DNA: TGCGCCAGCAGCCAAGATTGGCCGAGCACAGATACGCAGTATTTT; CDR3: CASSQDWPSTDTQYF
D: TRBD2; V: TRBV11-2; size: .; J: TRBJ2-1; length: 15; DNA: TGTGCCAGCAGCTTAGAAGCGGGAGGGCGGAATGAGCAGTTCTTC; CDR3: CASSLEAGGRNEQFF
D: .; V: TRBV6-5; size: once; J: TRBJ1-3; length: 16; DNA: TGTGCCAGCAGTTACGACCTAGGGTACTCTGGAAACACCATATATTTT; CDR3: CASSYDLGYSGNTIYF
D: .; V: TRBV28; size: .; J: TRBJ2-5; length: 14; DNA: TGTGCCAGCAGCTCCTCTGCAGGGCGAGAGACCCAGTACTTC; CDR3: CASSSSAGRETQYF
D: .; V: TRBV7-9; size: .; J: TRBJ2-7; length: 16; DNA: TGTGCCAGCAGCTTAGGATATGGGGGCGTGATCTACGAGCAGTACTTC; CDR3: CASSLGYGGVIYEQYF
D: TRBD1; V: TRBV6-4; size: .; J: TRBJ2-7; length: 18; DNA: TGTGCCAGCACCAACTCTGGTTCCGGGACAGGGGTCGTCTACGAGCAGTACTTC; CDR3: CASTNSGSGTGVVYEQYF
D: .; V: TRBV7-8; size: .; J: TRBJ1-5; length: 15; DNA: TGTGCCAGCAGCTTATGGCTCAGTCCGGGACAGCCCCAGCATTTT; CDR3: CASSLWLSPGQPQHF
D: .; V: TRBV27; size: .; J: TRBJ2-7; length: 15; DNA: TGTGCCAGCAGCTCCTTGGGTCAGGGGACAAACGAGCAGTACTTC; CDR3: CASSSLGQGTNEQYF
D: TRBD2; V: TRBV7-6; size: .; J: TRBJ2-1; length: 18; DNA: TGTGCCAGCAGCTTAGCGAGAGGCGCGGGAGGGCCGTACAATGAGCAGTTCTTC; CDR3: CASSLARGAGGPYNEQFF
D: .; V: TRBV7-9; size: .; J: TRBJ1-6; length: 15; DNA: TGTGCCAGCAGCTCACAGGAGCATACTAATTCACCCCTCCACTTT; CDR3: CASSSQEHTNSPLHF
D: .; V: TRBV2; size: .; J: TRBJ2-7; length: 13; DNA: TGTGCCAGCAAGGAGGGGGTGTCCTACGAGCAGTACTTC; CDR3: CASKEGVSYEQYF
D: .; V: TRBV5-5; size: .; J: TRBJ2-3; length: 13; DNA: TGTGCCAGCAGCTTGGGGTTGACAGATACGCAGTATTTT; CDR3: CASSLGLTDTQYF
D: .; V: TRBV7-9; size: .; J: TRBJ2-5; length: 13; DNA: TGTGCCAGCTCCAAGGGGGTAATTGAGACCCAGTACTTC; CDR3: CASSKGVIETQYF
D: .; V: TRBV5-1; size: once; J: TRBJ2-7; length: 13; DNA: TGCGCCAGCAGCTCCCCCGGTCGGGGCGAGCAGTACTTC; CDR3: CASSSPGRGEQYF
D: TRBD2; V: TRBV9; size: .; J: TRBJ2-3; length: 15; DNA: TGTGCCAGCAGCCCCCGGACTAGCGGGGTGGATACGCAGTATTTT; CDR3: CASSPRTSGVDTQYF
D: TRBD2; V: TRBV13; size: .; J: TRBJ2-3; length: 14; DNA: TGTGCCAGCAACCGGGAGGGAAGCACAGATACGCAGTATTTT; CDR3: CASNREGSTDTQYF
D: .; V: TRBV29-1; size: .; J: TRBJ2-7; length: 13; DNA: TGCAGCGCCCCGGACCCCACCTCCTACGAGCAGTACTTC; CDR3: CSAPDPTSYEQYF
D: TRBD1; V: TRBV7-9; size: .; J: TRBJ2-7; length: 14; DNA: TGTGCCAGCAGCATGGGGACAGGACCCTACGAGCAGTACTTC; CDR3: CASSMGTGPYEQYF
D: TRBD1; V: TRBV29-1; size: once; J: TRBJ2-7; length: 14; DNA: TGCAGCGCCGTAAAACCCGGGACAGCCTACGAGCAGTACTTC; CDR3: CSAVKPGTAYEQYF
D: .; V: TRBV5-6; size: .; J: TRBJ2-7; length: 13; DNA: TGTGCCAGCAGCTCGCGAGGGGGTTTTGAGCAGTACTTC; CDR3: CASSSRGGFEQYF
D: TRBD1; V: TRBV2; size: once; J: TRBJ1-2; length: 15; DNA: TGTGCCATTATGGACAGGGAGGGTGAGAGCTATGGCTACACCTTC; CDR3: CAIMDREGESYGYTF
D: .; V: TRBV9; size: .; J: TRBJ2-5; length: 14; DNA: TGTGCCAGCAGCTTAGGACGGAGTCAAGAGACCCAGTACTTC; CDR3: CASSLGRSQETQYF